The 27 T cell receptor beta chains in this list originate from one sample, sequenced in a study of Graves' ophthalmopathy and Graves' hyperthyroidism. TCR beta CDR3 regions were amplified from RNA transcripts. HTBI primers were employed in first-round RT-PCR, then a second-round multiplex PCR followed. One entry per CDR3 protein, called by TCRdb with MiXCR from the multiplex PCR reads. The sample lists almost 750,000 distinct CDR3 sequences; 40% were seen once. The sequencing sample was made of peripheral blood. Every receptor here comes from an adult man with Graves' ophthalmopathy.

The V and J genes are TRBV7-6 and TRBJ2-3; no firm D call. With 6 bases removed from V and 4 bases from J, the gap between germline ends came to 5 bases. The CDR3 is 11 residues long. The germline gives CDR1 SGHVS, CDR2 FNYEAQ. CDR3 residues: CASSHADTQYF. The CDR3 DNA sequence: TGTGCCAGCAGTCATGCAGATACGCAGTATTTT. Full variable domain (outside the CDR3, taken from reference TRBV7-6 and TRBJ2-3): GAGVSQSPRYKVTKRGQDVALRCDPISGHVSLYWYRQALGQGPEFLTYFNYEAQQDKSGLPNDRFSAERPEGSISTLTIQRTEQRDSAMYRCASSHADTQYFGPGTRLTVL.

This CDR3 reads CASSPPGKDEQYF. The CDR3 DNA follows: TGTGCCAGCTCACCACCGGGCAAGGACGAGCAGTACTTC. V usage is TRBV7-2 and J usage is TRBJ2-7, with D unresolved. This CDR3 has 13 residues. The ends were cut back, 8 bases at V and 5 bases at J, with 16 bases in the middle. Germline V gene lookup returns CDR1 SGHTA and CDR2 FQGNSA.

In this sample, this clonotype turned up many times. The chain carries TRBV2 and TRBJ1-5; 7 bases match TRBD1. With 6 bases clipped from V and 1 base from J, the junction kept 6 bases outside the gene matches. The CDR3 length is 15 residues. Germline values: CDR1 SNHLY, CDR2 FYNNEI. The CDR3 DNA reads as TGTGCCAGCAGCGCCGACAGGGTCAGCAATCAGCCCCAGCATTTT. Protein product: CASSADRVSNQPQHF.

This rearrangement joins TRBV12-3 or TRBV12-4 to TRBJ1-1; D remains ambiguous. The CDR3 runs 14 residues. With 4 bases removed from V and 0 bases from J, the gap between germline ends came to 9 bases. CDR3 sequence: CASSYKTMNTEAFF. The DNA for the CDR3 is TGTGCCAGCAGTTACAAAACCATGAACACTGAAGCTTTCTTT.

The genes are TRBV7-2 and TRBJ2-2; perhaps D is TRBD1 or TRBD2 (6 bases each). The CDR3 is 17 residues long. Trimming removed 2 bases at V and 0 bases at J, with 13 bases between. In germline, CDR1 is SGHTA, CDR2 FQGNSA. CDR3 protein: CASSLRGGTTNTGELFF. The CDR3 nucleotides read TGTGCCAGCAGCTTACGGGGCGGGACAACGAACACCGGGGAGCTGTTTTTT. The whole variable domain, remainder taken from reference TRBV7-2 and TRBJ2-2, is GAGVSQSPSNKVTEKGKDVELRCDPISGHTALYWYRQSLGQGLEFLIYFQGNSAPDKSGLPSDRFSAERTGGSVSTLTIQRTQQEDSAVYLCASSLRGGTTNTGELFFGEGSRLTVL.

The V gene is TRBV25-1, the J gene TRBJ1-2; D unclear. CDR3 size: 15 residues. The germline gives CDR1 MGHDK, CDR2 SYGVNS. V lost 4 bases, J lost 3 bases, and 15 bases lay in between. The DNA of the CDR3 is TGTGCCAGCAGTGCCTCGGCCGGGGAGGACTATGGCTACACCTTC. Protein sequence: CASSASAGEDYGYTF.

This clonotype was seen a few times. The chain has TRBV20-1 and TRBJ2-5; 11 positions agree with TRBD2. This CDR3 is built from 16 residues. Germline CDR1 and CDR2: DFQATT and SNEGSKA (reference sequence). J was trimmed by 1 base and V by 4 bases; bases with no gene match: 8. CDR3 DNA sequence: TGCAGTGCTACTACTAGCGGGAGAGGGGTCCAAGAGACCCAGTACTTC. Its translation is CSATTSGRGVQETQYF.

The chain employs TRBV2 and TRBJ2-7, with unresolved D. The CDR3 extends over 13 amino acids. Germline lookup yields CDR1 SNHLY and CDR2 FYNNEI. Trimming stripped 4 bases from V and 4 bases from J, with 11 bases between. CDR3 loop: CASSAGPYYEQYF. CDR3 coding DNA: TGTGCCAGCAGTGCCGGGCCTTATTACGAGCAGTACTTC.

This clonotype was counted many times. V gene TRBV7-9 combines with J gene TRBJ1-2, with a weak D call TRBD1 (6 bases). V lost 6 bases to trimming and J lost 0 bases, with 8 bases between them. CDR3 length: 13 residues. Germline lookup yields CDR1 SEHNR and CDR2 FQNEAQ (reference sequence). CDR3 region: CASSSGANYGYTF. CDR3 DNA: TGTGCCAGCAGTTCAGGGGCTAACTATGGCTACACCTTC.

As regards this clonotype: This may arise from a read error, as a much more abundant clone is one base away. This CDR3 is missing its conserved last phenylalanine or tryptophan, likely due to a read error. The chain carries TRBV10-2 and TRBJ2-5; D may be TRBD1 (6 bases). The V gene's germline CDR1 is WSHSY and CDR2 SAAADI. The CDR3 totals 15 residues. DNA of the CDR3: TGTGCCAGCAGGAAGATGACAGGTCTGGGGGAGACCCAGTACCTC. It specifies CASRKMTGLGETQYL.

The chain couples TRBV25-1 to TRBJ2-5, with 7 nucleotides matching TRBD2. This CDR3 is 18 amino acids long. V was pared by 6 bases and J by 2 bases, with 18 bases of the junction left unmatched. Germline CDR1 and CDR2: MGHDK and SYGVNS. CDR3 region: CASSQARRPSGTQETQYF. CDR3 DNA: TGTGCCAGCAGCCAGGCCCGCAGGCCTAGCGGAACACAAGAGACCCAGTACTTC.

V gene TRBV10-2 combines with J gene TRBJ1-1, with no clear D. The CDR3 is 11 residues long. Germline V CDR1 and CDR2: WSHSY, SAAADI. This CDR3 reads CVTVGRTEAFF. Here the CDR3 DNA reads TGCGTTACCGTCGGGCGGACTGAAGCTTTCTTT.

V and J are TRBV29-1 and TRBJ1-5, with TRBD1 as a possible D gene (5 bases). Germline V lookup: CDR1 SQVTM, CDR2 ANQGSEA. This CDR3 is built from 12 residues. CDR3: CSGVVEGQPQHF. The CDR3, as DNA: TGCAGTGGTGTGGTGGAGGGGCAGCCCCAGCATTTT. Drawing the rest from reference TRBV29-1 and TRBJ1-5, the complete variable domain is SAVISQKPSRDICQRGTSLTIQCQVDSQVTMMFWYRQQPGQSLTLIATANQGSEATYESGFVIDKFPISRPNLTFSTLTVSNMSPEDSSIYLCSGVVEGQPQHFGDGTRLSIL.

The sample holds a few counts of this clonotype. CDR3: CASSAGTGYLSFGYTF. For the CDR3, the DNA is TGTGCCAGCAGCGCCGGGACAGGGTATCTTTCCTTTGGCTACACCTTC. V and J are TRBV9 and TRBJ1-2; TRBD1 aligns across 9 bases. J gave up 7 bases and V 3 bases, and 13 bases lay outside the gene matches. The CDR3 runs 16 residues. The germline V gene has CDR1 SGDLS and CDR2 YYNGEE.

The chain couples TRBV20-1 to TRBJ2-7; D possibly corresponds to TRBD2 (7 bases). CDR1 is DFQATT, CDR2 SNEGSKA, per germline (reference sequence). Trimming stripped 3 bases from V and 4 bases from J, with 13 bases between. The CDR3 contains 13 residues. In DNA, the CDR3 is TGCAGTGCTAGCGGGGGGCCGGGTTACGAGCAGTACTTC. Its translation: CSASGGPGYEQYF.

This clonotype appeared once. Just one base apart from a much larger clone, this may be a read error. V gene TRBV7-2 combines with J gene TRBJ1-2; D not resolved. This CDR3 contains 13 residues. The V gene's germline CDR1 is SGHTA and CDR2 FQGNSA. V lost 5 bases to trimming and J lost 5 bases, with 12 bases between them. CDR3 nucleotide sequence: TGTGCCAGCAGCCCAGACGGGAAGTATGGCTACACCTTC. It specifies CASSPDGKYGYTF.

This clonotype was counted at least ten times. The gene calls are TRBV7-9 and TRBJ2-7; unclear D gene. Germline V gives CDR1 SEHNR, CDR2 FQNEAQ (reference sequence). The CDR3 loop spans 13 amino acids. V lost 4 bases, J lost 3 bases, and 10 bases lay in between. CDR3 sequence: CASSSVGYYEQYF. The CDR3 coding sequence is TGTGCCAGCAGCTCGGTGGGGTACTACGAGCAGTACTTC.

The sample holds one count of this clonotype. J is TRBJ1-5 and V is TRBV9; 10 nucleotides match TRBD1. The CDR3 covers 16 residues. Trimming cost V 3 bases and J 11 bases; bases outside gene matches: 14. The germline gives CDR1 SGDLS, CDR2 YYNGEE. The CDR3 reads CASSESGTGDWETQHF. The CDR3 coding sequence is TGTGCCAGCAGCGAGAGTGGGACAGGGGATTGGGAGACCCAGCATTTT.

The rearrangement uses TRBV10-3 and TRBJ2-7; D gene uncertain. This CDR3 has 12 residues. In germline, CDR1 is ENHRY, CDR2 SYGVKD. Trimming shortened V by 6 bases and J by 0 bases, and 6 bases separated the two germline ends. The CDR3 is CAISLDSYEQYF. The DNA for the CDR3 is TGTGCCATCAGCCTCGACTCCTACGAGCAGTACTTC.

The gene calls are TRBV7-7 and TRBJ2-7; D is ambiguous. The CDR3 runs 14 residues. CDR1 and CDR2 from the germline V gene are SSHAT and FNYEAQ (reference sequence). Trimming removed 5 bases from V and 0 bases from J, with 11 bases in between. The CDR3 region has the DNA TGTGCCAGCAGCGTTTTGGATCTCTCCTACGAGCAGTACTTC. Protein: CASSVLDLSYEQYF.

The sample holds a few counts of this clonotype. One end of the junction fails to match germline, which may point to a read error. The rearrangement links TRBV24-1 to TRBJ1-5; tentative D call: TRBD1 (5 bases). Germline loops: CDR1 KGHDR, CDR2 SFDVKD. The CDR3 is made up of 13 amino acids. CDR3: CASSPGAVGAQHF. CDR3 DNA: TGTGCCAGCAGTCCCGGGGCAGTCGGAGCCCAGCATTTT.

This clonotype was detected only a few times. The chain recombines TRBV6-4 with TRBJ1-5; D is ambiguous. V was trimmed by 3 bases and J by 6 bases, leaving 15 bases between them. CDR1 MRHNA and CDR2 SNTAGT come from the germline V gene. This CDR3 region has 15 residues. The CDR3 region is CASSDKSTLCQPQHF. The CDR3 coding sequence is TGTGCCAGCAGTGATAAATCCACATTGTGTCAGCCCCAGCATTTT.

This clonotype was counted ten times or more. This sequence joins TRBV24-1 and TRBJ2-7, with TRBD1 matching 7 bases. The CDR3 contains 17 residues. Germline CDR1 and CDR2: KGHDR and SFDVKD. V lost 9 bases and J lost 4; bases outside the gene matches: 20. The CDR3 DNA reads TGTGCCACCCATTCCCGCCTACTAGGGACAGAACGTTACGAGCAGTACTTC. Translating gives CATHSRLLGTERYEQYF.

The V gene is TRBV29-1, the J gene TRBJ2-1, with TRBD2 identical over 13 bases. Per germline, CDR1 SQVTM and CDR2 ANQGSEA. J gave up 5 bases and V 4 bases, and 8 bases lay outside the gene matches. The CDR3 has 16 amino acids. CDR3 sequence (DNA): TGCAGCGTTGGATACGGACTAGCGGGAGCGCACAATGAGCAGTTCTTC. Translation: CSVGYGLAGAHNEQFF.

The chain combines TRBV4-1 with TRBJ2-7, with a weak D call TRBD1 (6 bases). The germline gives CDR1 MGHRA, CDR2 YSYEKL. V shed 1 base and J shed 1 base, with 8 bases lying between them. The CDR3 has 14 amino acids. DNA of the CDR3: TGCGCCAGCAGCCAAGCAGGGGTATCCTACGAGCAGTACTTC. This encodes CASSQAGVSYEQYF.

This chain connects TRBV7-9 to TRBJ2-5; 8 bases line up with TRBD1. In germline, CDR1 is SEHNR, CDR2 FQNEAQ (reference sequence). CDR3 size: 14 residues. With V trimmed by 5 bases and J by 5 bases, 7 bases remained unmatched. CDR3 in amino acids: CASSDDRGEETQYF. For the CDR3, the DNA is TGTGCCAGCAGCGATGACAGGGGCGAGGAGACCCAGTACTTC.

This clonotype was seen only once. Here the CDR3 DNA reads TGTGCCACCAGTGGTCGGGGGGACACCATATATTTT. This encodes CATSGRGDTIYF. This chain uses TRBV24-1 with TRBJ1-3, with D maybe TRBD1 (5 bases). CDR3 length: 12 amino acids. V gave up 5 bases and J gave up 8 bases, with 9 bases separating them. From germline, CDR1 is KGHDR and CDR2 SFDVKD.